The 11 T cell receptor beta chains reported below all come from one sample, sequenced in a study of blood T cell repertoires in COVID-19. Repertoires were generated with immunoSEQ multiplex PCR, while TCRdb's copy carries only in-frame clones and drops some. The table includes under 200,000 clones, about 85% detected once. Sequencing used peripheral blood. Source of these receptors: a woman in her 70s with COVID-19, enrolled during active disease.

The chain carries TRBV25-1 and TRBJ1-6; D might be TRBD1 (5 bases). Trimming shortened V by 4 bases and J by 7 bases, and 17 bases separated the two germline ends. The CDR3 loop spans 16 amino acids. CDR1 is MGHDK and CDR2 is SYGVNS in the germline V gene. This CDR3 is CASSALGAARNSPLHF. For the CDR3, the DNA is TGTGCCAGCAGTGCCCTTGGGGCAGCTAGAAATTCACCCCTCCACTTT. Full variable domain (missing parts from reference TRBV25-1 and TRBJ1-6): EADIYQTPRYLVIGTGKKITLECSQTMGHDKMYWYQQDPGMELHLIHYSYGVNSTEKGDLSSESTVSRIRTEHFPLTLESARPSHTSQYLCASSALGAARNSPLHFGNGTRLTVT.

The chain recombines TRBV19 with TRBJ1-5, with D possibly matching TRBD1 (5 bases). The CDR3 has 14 amino acids. Deletions cut 2 bases from V and 7 bases from J, with 12 bases between. Germline V lookup: CDR1 LNHDA, CDR2 SQIVND (reference sequence). This chain's CDR3 is CASSIRGTGQPQHF. The CDR3 DNA sequence: TGTGCCAGTAGTATACGGGGGACGGGGCAGCCCCAGCATTTT.

This sequence joins TRBV27 and TRBJ1-1; no definite D call. This CDR3 spans 13 amino acids. Per germline, CDR1 MNHEY and CDR2 SMNVEV (reference sequence). With 8 bases removed from V and 4 bases from J, the gap between germline ends came to 14 bases. This chain's CDR3 is CASWTPRGTEAFF. The CDR3 DNA sequence: TGTGCCAGCTGGACCCCACGGGGCACTGAAGCTTTCTTT.

The rearrangement uses TRBV3-1 (or the pseudogene TRBV3-2) and TRBJ2-4; 12 bases fit TRBD2. In germline, CDR1 is LGHDT, CDR2 YNNKEL (reference sequence). V dropped 1 base and J dropped 7; count of bases not matched to a gene: 8. The CDR3 has 17 residues. CDR3 bases: TGTGCCAGCAGCCAAGGGGGACTAGCGGGTCGTTCGAACATTCAGTACTTC. Residues: CASSQGGLAGRSNIQYF.

The V and J genes are TRBV3-1 (or the pseudogene TRBV3-2) and TRBJ2-7; no reliable D call. V dropped 3 bases and J dropped 6 bases, with 6 bases sitting between them. This CDR3 spans 11 amino acids. Germline lookup yields CDR1 LGHDT and CDR2 YNNKEL (reference sequence). CDR3 DNA sequence: TGTGCCAGCAGCCAGGCCGCCGAGCAGTACTTC. Its protein is CASSQAAEQYF.

The chain carries TRBV7-3 and TRBJ2-7; 9 nucleotides match TRBD1. Germline V gives CDR1 SGHTA, CDR2 FQGTGA. The V gene end was trimmed by 4 bases and the J gene end by 2 bases; junction bases not matched to a gene: 3. There are 14 residues in the CDR3. Written as DNA, the CDR3 is TGTGCCAGCAGCTCTCGGACAGGGGCCTACGAGCAGTACGTC. It specifies CASSSRTGAYEQYV.

The chain is built from TRBV6-5 and TRBJ1-1, with 7 bases fitting TRBD1. CDR1 MNHEY and CDR2 SVGAGI come from the germline V gene. The trim removed 6 bases at V and 3 bases at J, leaving 10 bases unmatched. The CDR3 is made up of 15 amino acids. This CDR3 reads CASSPGGGRYTEAFF. CDR3 bases: TGTGCCAGCAGCCCAGGGGGAGGAAGGTACACTGAAGCTTTCTTT.

The chain recombines TRBV3-1 (or the pseudogene TRBV3-2) with TRBJ1-5; perhaps TRBD1 as D (5 bases). The germline CDR1 and CDR2 sequences are LGHDT and YNNKEL (reference sequence). The CDR3 is 14 residues long. The V and J ends lost 3 bases and 1 base respectively, with 7 bases between them. This chain's CDR3 is CASSQGPSNQPQHF. For the CDR3, the DNA is TGTGCCAGCAGCCAGGGGCCAAGCAATCAGCCCCAGCATTTT.

The CDR3 loop is CASSEQGAGLGGYTF. As DNA, the CDR3 is TGTGCCAGCAGTGAGCAGGGGGCAGGTCTAGGTGGCTACACCTTC. The rearrangement uses TRBV25-1 and TRBJ1-2, with 8 bases aligning to TRBD1. Germline values: CDR1 MGHDK, CDR2 SYGVNS. The CDR3 consists of 15 residues. The ends lost 3 bases at V and 7 bases at J; junction bases unmatched: 10.

V gene TRBV30 combines with J gene TRBJ2-3, with D possibly TRBD2 on 6 matching bases. This CDR3 is 15 amino acids long. The germline V gene has CDR1 GTSNPN and CDR2 SVGIG (reference sequence). With 0 bases removed from V and 6 bases from J, the gap between germline ends came to 16 bases. The CDR3 protein is CAWSVHSAGRDTQYF. The CDR3 nucleotides read TGTGCCTGGAGTGTACATAGCGCGGGAAGGGATACGCAGTATTTT.

The chain carries TRBV5-6 and TRBJ2-3; weak D call: TRBD1 (5 bases). Looked up from germline, CDR1 is SGHDT and CDR2 is YYEEEE. The CDR3 contains 15 residues. Trimming shortened V by 0 bases and J by 7 bases, and 15 bases separated the two germline ends. The CDR3 DNA is TGTGCCAGCAGCTTGGCGGGCAGGGCGATGAATACGCAGTATTTT. This encodes CASSLAGRAMNTQYF.